Below are 10 T cell receptor beta chains sequenced from a single sample in a study of blood T cells in healthy people across ages. Primed by a sample-barcoded 5' primer and a J-beta primer mix, a second PCR proceeded for roughly 7 to 12 cycles. Each CDR3 protein gets one entry after TCRdb re-called the 5' RACE reads with MiXCR. The table shows some 640,000 distinct CDR3 sequences, with roughly 30% occurring only once. The source material was blood. These receptors were obtained from an elderly woman in good health.

This clonotype occurred many times. CDR3 protein: CASSLPGQVAYEQYF. Written as DNA, the CDR3 is TGCGCCAGCAGCTTACCGGGACAGGTTGCCTACGAGCAGTACTTC. V usage is TRBV5-1 and J usage is TRBJ2-7; 8 bases align to TRBD1. Germline CDR1 reads SGHRS; CDR2 reads YFSETQ. The junction had 6 bases not matched to a gene; V was cut back by 2 bases and J by 2 bases. The CDR3 has 15 amino acids.

This chain links TRBV28 with TRBJ2-6; possibly TRBD2 for D (6 bases). Germline values: CDR1 MDHEN, CDR2 SYDVKM. The CDR3 is 15 residues long. V was clipped by 6 bases and J by 2 bases, with 11 bases between them. The CDR3 region has the DNA TGTGCCAGCAGAAAGACGGGGGCTGGGGCCAACGTCCTGACTTTC. Residues: CASRKTGAGANVLTF.

There are many counts of this clonotype. The chain couples TRBV20-1 to TRBJ1-5; the D gene is possibly TRBD1 (5 bases). The ends were cut back, 0 bases at V and 11 bases at J, with 17 bases in the middle. This CDR3 is 14 amino acids long. Looked up from germline, CDR1 is DFQATT and CDR2 is SNEGSKA (reference sequence). The CDR3 DNA reads as TGCAGTGCTAGAGAGGCAGGGAGTATTTCTGCCCAGCATTTT. Translating gives CSAREAGSISAQHF.

This clonotype was observed many times. The rearrangement uses TRBV24-1 and TRBJ2-3; D gene ambiguous. The V end lost 4 bases, the J end lost 2 bases, and 12 bases lay between the germline ends. Per the germline V gene, CDR1 is KGHDR and CDR2 is SFDVKD. The CDR3 is 15 amino acids. CDR3 sequence: CATSDLDGDTDTQYF. CDR3 DNA: TGTGCCACCAGTGACCTGGACGGAGACACAGATACGCAGTATTTT.

This clonotype was counted ten times or more. This chain uses TRBV7-2 with TRBJ2-7; 9 positions agree with TRBD2. The V segment lost 10 bases and the J segment 4 bases; nucleotides outside the gene matches: 11. This CDR3 has 14 amino acids. Per the germline V gene, CDR1 is SGHTA and CDR2 is FQGNSA. CDR3 nucleotides: TGTGCCACCTCTACGACTAGCGGTTTTTACGAGCAGTACTTC. Translation: CATSTTSGFYEQYF.

V is TRBV5-1 and J is TRBJ2-7; 9 nucleotides line up with TRBD2. The J segment lost 5 bases and the V segment lost 0 bases, leaving 9 bases of the junction unmatched. This CDR3 comprises 16 residues. Germline V gives CDR1 SGHRS, CDR2 YFSETQ. The CDR3 is CASSLAGIAGVNEQYF. The DNA of the CDR3 is TGCGCCAGCAGCTTGGCCGGCATAGCGGGGGTCAACGAGCAGTACTTC.

As regards this clonotype: Without the conserved terminal phenylalanine or tryptophan, this CDR3 likely stems from a read error. The chain combines TRBV9 with TRBJ2-1, with D possibly TRBD2 on 5 matching bases. V gave up 0 bases and J gave up 10 bases, with 8 bases separating them. The CDR3 has 12 residues. The germline CDR1 and CDR2 sequences are SGDLS and YYNGEE. In nucleotides, the CDR3 is TGTGCCAGCAGCGTAGAAGGAGGAGAGCAGTTCTCC. This sequence encodes CASSVEGGEQFS.

This clonotype was seen repeatedly, ten times or more. J is TRBJ2-5 and V is TRBV7-2; possibly TRBD2 for D (6 bases). Trimming took 4 bases from V and 11 from J, leaving 14 bases between them. This CDR3 contains 12 residues. The germline gives CDR1 SGHTA, CDR2 FQGNSA. CDR3 protein: CASSSVLASQYF. The DNA of the CDR3 is TGTGCCAGCAGCTCCGTCCTAGCGTCTCAGTACTTC.

This clonotype has at least ten counts. J is TRBJ2-3 and V is TRBV7-6; 9 nucleotides agree with TRBD1. The ends lost 5 bases at V and 2 bases at J; junction bases unmatched: 5. The CDR3 has 15 residues. Looked up from germline, CDR1 is SGHVS and CDR2 is FNYEAQ. Written as DNA, the CDR3 is TGTGCCAGCAGCCCGACAGGGGGGTTCACAGATACGCAGTATTTT. It is translated as CASSPTGGFTDTQYF. The full variable domain, completed using reference TRBV7-6 and TRBJ2-3, is GAGVSQSPRYKVTKRGQDVALRCDPISGHVSLYWYRQALGQGPEFLTYFNYEAQQDKSGLPNDRFSAERPEGSISTLTIQRTEQRDSAMYRCASSPTGGFTDTQYFGPGTRLTVL.

The gene calls are TRBV4-2 and TRBJ2-3; no reliable D call. This CDR3 has 15 residues. The germline V gene encodes CDR1 LGHNA and CDR2 YNFKEQ. The V end was cut by 4 bases, the J end by 2 bases, with 13 bases between. CDR3 in DNA: TGTGCCAGCAGCCCGAGACGCATTCTCACAGATACGCAGTATTTT. Its protein product is CASSPRRILTDTQYF.